The 17 T cell receptor beta chains below all came from one sample that was sequenced in a study of T cell repertoires in cytomegalovirus infection. Their antigens remain unidentified. TCRdb independently ran MiXCR on the reads; one entry per CDR3 protein. The sample gives just under 500,000 distinct CDR3 sequences, around a third of which show up once; 17% is in the top ten. The starting material was cultured PBMCs, obtained from culture after CMV antigen stimulation. These receptors were collected from a human donor in good health (CMV status not recorded). Some clones in this sample may be carry-over from other donors' samples.

This clonotype was seen more than once but under ten times. V gene TRBV11-3 combines with J gene TRBJ2-3; a possible D gene is TRBD2 (5 bases). Germline lookup yields CDR1 SGHNT and CDR2 YENEEA. Trimming removed 3 bases from V and 6 bases from J, with 7 bases in between. CDR3 length: 12 amino acids. CDR3 DNA sequence: TGTGCCAGCAGCTTTACTAGGGATACGCAGTATTTT. Amino acids: CASSFTRDTQYF.

This sequence joins TRBV28 and TRBJ2-1, with 12 nucleotides matching TRBD2. The CDR3 covers 16 residues. The trim removed 5 bases at V and 4 bases at J, leaving 6 bases unmatched. Germline CDR1 is MDHEN and CDR2 is SYDVKM. Written as DNA, the CDR3 is TGTGCCAGCAGTCCTAGCGGGAGGGTCCGGTACAATGAGCAGTTCTTC. It translates to CASSPSGRVRYNEQFF.

The rearrangement joins TRBV12-3 or TRBV12-4 to TRBJ2-5; D not certain. The V end was cut by 2 bases, the J end by 1 base, with 8 bases between. The CDR3 is 14 residues long. The CDR3 protein is CASSLSAPQETQYF. In DNA, the CDR3 is TGTGCCAGCAGTTTATCGGCTCCCCAAGAGACCCAGTACTTC.

The chain is built from TRBV3-1 and TRBJ2-1; possible D gene TRBD1, 5 bases. CDR3 length: 17 amino acids. Germline V CDR1 and CDR2: LGHDT, YNNKEL (reference sequence). V was shortened by 0 bases and J by 0 bases, with 12 bases between the two germline ends. The CDR3 nucleotides read TGTGCCAGCAGCCAAGATACAGGACCCGTCTCCTACAATGAGCAGTTCTTC. It translates to CASSQDTGPVSYNEQFF.

This clonotype was observed a few times. This chain uses TRBV7-2 with TRBJ1-5; 7 positions agree with TRBD1. The CDR3 extends over 17 amino acids. With V trimmed by 4 bases and J by 2 bases, 11 bases remained unmatched. The V gene's germline CDR1 is SGHTA and CDR2 FQGNSA. CDR3 region: CASSSAGGGSGNQPQHF. Here the CDR3 DNA reads TGTGCCAGCAGCTCAGCAGGGGGAGGTAGTGGCAATCAGCCCCAGCATTTT.

This clonotype was found a few times. The chain joins TRBV12-3 or TRBV12-4 to TRBJ1-6, with D perhaps TRBD1 (6 bases). The CDR3 has 16 amino acids. V lost 0 bases to trimming and J lost 9 bases, with 15 bases between them. The CDR3 sequence is CASSLAFRGMVSPLHF. DNA for the CDR3: TGTGCCAGCAGTTTAGCGTTCAGGGGCATGGTTTCACCCCTCCACTTT.

The chain carries TRBV19 and TRBJ1-3; the D is unclear. The length of the CDR3 is 14 residues. Trimming cost V 6 bases and J 2 bases, with 11 bases left between them. Per germline, CDR1 LNHDA and CDR2 SQIVND (reference sequence). The CDR3 reads CASSVGRAGNTIYF. CDR3 in DNA: TGTGCCAGTAGCGTCGGGAGGGCTGGAAACACCATATATTTT.

The chain has TRBV25-1 and TRBJ2-3; a weak D match, TRBD2 (6 bases). The ends were cut back, 3 bases at V and 3 bases at J, with 19 bases in the middle. Germline values: CDR1 MGHDK, CDR2 SYGVNS. The CDR3 is 17 amino acids. The CDR3 DNA sequence: TGTGCCAGCAGTGAGGCTAGCGCCCCATTCGGGACAGATACGCAGTATTTT. Protein product: CASSEASAPFGTDTQYF.

This clonotype has ten or more counts. The V and J genes are TRBV5-1 and TRBJ2-3; TRBD2 matches 11 bases. The germline gives CDR1 SGHRS, CDR2 YFSETQ. J lost 5 bases, V lost 4 bases, and 15 bases had no gene match. The CDR3 length is 18 residues. The DNA for the CDR3 is TGCGCCAGCAGCCAACGAAGCCTAGCGGGAGGAGCAAGAGATACGCAGTATTTT. This gives the protein CASSQRSLAGGARDTQYF.

The chain joins TRBV6-2 or TRBV6-3 to TRBJ1-1; TRBD1 aligns across 7 bases. The V gene end was trimmed by 6 bases and the J gene end by 0 bases; junction bases not matched to a gene: 7. This CDR3 is 15 amino acids long. Germline V gene sequence: CDR1 MNHEY, CDR2 SVGEGT. The CDR3 DNA reads as TGTGCCAGCAGAGACAGGGATGAAATGAACACTGAAGCTTTCTTT. It codes for CASRDRDEMNTEAFF.

This clonotype was recorded at least ten times. The chain recombines TRBV7-2 with TRBJ2-1; 10 bases map to TRBD2. This CDR3 has 14 residues. The germline V gene has CDR1 SGHTA and CDR2 FQGNSA. Unmatched junction bases numbered 8, after V lost 6 bases and J lost 9 bases. CDR3 in DNA: TGTGCCAGCAGGAGAGCGGGAGGGAAGGTTGAGCAGTTCTTC. This translates into CASRRAGGKVEQFF.

The J gene is TRBJ2-5, the V gene TRBV29-1; tentatively, D is TRBD1 (6 bases). This CDR3 is built from 14 residues. Germline CDR1 reads SQVTM; CDR2 reads ANQGSEA. The V end lost 6 bases, the J end lost 1 base, and 15 bases lay between the germline ends. As DNA, the CDR3 is TGCAGCGTACTCCGATTACAGGGCCAAGAGACCCAGTACTTC. Protein sequence: CSVLRLQGQETQYF.

There are a few counts of this clonotype. The chain is built from TRBV18 and TRBJ2-1; 9 bases agree with TRBD2. The CDR3 length is 17 residues. CDR1 is KGHSH and CDR2 is LQKENI in the germline V gene. V was clipped by 2 bases and J by 5 bases; unmatched bases: 10. The chain's CDR3 is CASSPRLLAGVNNEQFF. Here the CDR3 DNA reads TGTGCCAGCTCACCAAGGCTACTAGCGGGCGTTAACAATGAGCAGTTCTTC.

The chain recombines TRBV7-2 with TRBJ2-1; the D gene is possibly TRBD2 (6 bases). The CDR3 has 14 amino acids. Trimming pared 5 bases from V and 2 bases from J, leaving 10 bases between. The germline CDR1 and CDR2 sequences are SGHTA and FQGNSA. The CDR3 DNA reads as TGTGCCAGCAGCGGCCTAGCGCCCTACAATGAGCAGTTCTTC. Its translation is CASSGLAPYNEQFF.

This chain connects TRBV12-3 or TRBV12-4 to TRBJ2-3; D possibly corresponds to TRBD2 (6 bases). This CDR3 contains 13 residues. The ends were cut back, 5 bases at V and 6 bases at J, with 12 bases in the middle. CDR3 sequence reads: CASSASGGDTQYF. DNA for the CDR3: TGTGCCAGCAGTGCGTCTGGGGGGGATACGCAGTATTTT.

The chain recombines TRBV6-1 with TRBJ2-3; tentative D call: TRBD1 (5 bases). Trimming took 7 bases from V and 2 from J, leaving 16 bases between them. The germline gives CDR1 MNHNS, CDR2 SASEGT. The CDR3 runs to 15 residues. CDR3 nucleotides: TGTGCCAGCAAGCCTGACAGCTCCTTCACAGATACGCAGTATTTT. Translation gives CASKPDSSFTDTQYF.

This clonotype was seen at least ten times. The chain carries TRBV7-2 and TRBJ1-1, with D possibly TRBD1 on 6 matching bases. Trimming shortened V by 4 bases and J by 10 bases, and 22 bases separated the two germline ends. Germline lookup yields CDR1 SGHTA and CDR2 FQGNSA. This CDR3 is built from 15 residues. CDR3 protein: CASSSNAGTLDGAFF. CDR3 bases: TGTGCCAGCAGCTCAAACGCCGGGACACTAGACGGAGCTTTCTTT.